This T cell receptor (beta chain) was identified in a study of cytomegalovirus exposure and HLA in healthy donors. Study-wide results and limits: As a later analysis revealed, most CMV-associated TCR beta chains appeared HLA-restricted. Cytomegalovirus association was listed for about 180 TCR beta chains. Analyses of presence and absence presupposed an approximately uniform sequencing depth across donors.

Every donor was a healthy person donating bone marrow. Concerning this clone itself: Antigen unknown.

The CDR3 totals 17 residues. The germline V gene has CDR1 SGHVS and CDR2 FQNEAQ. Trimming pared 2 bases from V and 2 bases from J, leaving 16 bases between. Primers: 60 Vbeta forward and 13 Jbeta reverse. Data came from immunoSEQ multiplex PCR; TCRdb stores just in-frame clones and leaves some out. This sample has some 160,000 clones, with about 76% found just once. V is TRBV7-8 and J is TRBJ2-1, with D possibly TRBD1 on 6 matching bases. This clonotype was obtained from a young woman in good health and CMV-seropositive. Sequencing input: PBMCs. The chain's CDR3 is CASSLRSGQGPYNEQFF. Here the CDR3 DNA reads TGTGCCAGCAGCTTACGGTCCGGGCAGGGGCCCTACAATGAGCAGTTCTTC.